Presented here are 30 T cell receptor beta chains from one specimen sequenced in a study of control samples from healthy donors and cancer patients. Some clones are missing from TCRdb's copy, which holds only in-frame ones; the method was immunoSEQ multiplex PCR. The sample shows some 140,000 clones, roughly 94% of them seen only once. The material sequenced was PBMCs. The receptors stem from a man aged 55 to 70 with colorectal cancer.

The V gene is TRBV6-4, the J gene TRBJ2-7; weak D call: TRBD1 (7 bases). The CDR3 runs to 13 residues. V shed 6 bases and J shed 2 bases, with 11 bases lying between them. Per germline, CDR1 MRHNA and CDR2 SNTAGT. The CDR3 region is CASRTGRTYEQYF. The CDR3 DNA reads as TGTGCCAGCAGGACAGGGAGGACCTACGAGCAGTACTTC.

This chain connects TRBV5-8 to TRBJ1-2; D is perhaps TRBD1 (5 bases). There are 16 residues in the CDR3. CDR1 is SGHTS, CDR2 YDEGEE, per germline. Trimming removed 3 bases at V and 4 bases at J, with 19 bases between. CDR3 coding DNA: TGTGCCAGCAGCTGGGAGATGGGGGTTTTTCGCTATGGCTACACCTTC. Protein: CASSWEMGVFRYGYTF. The full variable domain, rest sourced from reference TRBV5-8 and TRBJ1-2, is EAGVTQSPTHLIKTRGQQATLRCSPISGHTSVYWYQQALGLGLQFLLWYDEGEERNRGNFPPRFSGRQFPNYSSELNVNALELEDSALYLCASSWEMGVFRYGYTFGSGTRLTVV.

The genes are TRBV10-3 and TRBJ1-4; 10 bases match TRBD1. The V gene's germline CDR1 is ENHRY and CDR2 SYGVKD. The CDR3 is 18 amino acids. With 3 bases clipped from V and 0 bases from J, the junction kept 7 bases outside the gene matches. CDR3 amino acids: CAISDPPGTGATNEKLFF. CDR3 in DNA: TGTGCCATCAGTGATCCACCGGGGACAGGGGCAACTAATGAAAAACTGTTTTTT.

A single count supports this clone. The chain recombines TRBV18 with TRBJ2-2, with D unresolved. Germline CDR1 KGHSH, CDR2 LQKENI. CDR3 length: 13 residues. Trimming left V 3 bases short and J 6 bases short, with 8 bases between. CDR3 sequence: CASSPLRPGELFF. The CDR3, as DNA: TGTGCCAGCTCACCCCTCAGGCCCGGGGAGCTGTTTTTT.

The genes are TRBV7-2 and TRBJ1-2; D is possibly TRBD1 (5 bases). This CDR3 contains 13 residues. V lost 4 bases and J 8 bases, leaving 14 bases between the germline ends. CDR1 and CDR2 from the germline V gene are SGHTA and FQGNSA. The CDR3 nucleotides are TGTGCCAGCAGCTCTACAGGACTGGTCGGCTACACCTTC. It encodes CASSSTGLVGYTF.

The chain links TRBV1 to TRBJ2-2; TRBD2, the table's D call, lacks a check against the DNA. TRBV1 is a known pseudogene. The CDR3 length is 17 residues. CDR3 in DNA: TGCACCAGCAGCCAAACGCGGGGGGGCCGGAAGGCCGGGGAGCTGTTTTTT. This gives the protein CTSSQTRGGRKAGELFF.

This clone was seen only once. The chain combines TRBV29-1 with TRBJ2-5; no clear D gene. The ends were cut back, 2 bases at V and 9 bases at J, with 13 bases in the middle. CDR1 SQVTM and CDR2 ANQGSEA come from the germline V gene. The CDR3 covers 12 residues. The CDR3 region has the DNA TGCAGCGTTGAATATATTAGTGGGGCCCAGTACTTC. It specifies CSVEYISGAQYF. Full variable domain (outside the CDR3, taken from reference TRBV29-1 and TRBJ2-5): SAVISQKPSRDICQRGTSLTIQCQVDSQVTMMFWYRQQPGQSLTLIATANQGSEATYESGFVIDKFPISRPNLTFSTLTVSNMSPEDSSIYLCSVEYISGAQYFGPGTRLLVL.

J is TRBJ2-7 and V is TRBV18; possible D gene TRBD1, 6 bases. The CDR3 spans 14 residues. CDR1 and CDR2 (germline): KGHSH, LQKENI. The V and J ends lost 0 bases and 0 bases respectively, with 6 bases between them. CDR3 protein: CASSPPTGSYEQYF. The DNA for the CDR3 is TGTGCCAGCTCACCACCGACAGGCTCCTACGAGCAGTACTTC.

This rearrangement joins TRBV27 to TRBJ1-1; D is possibly TRBD1 (5 bases). Between the trimmed V and J ends, which lost 6 bases and 3 bases, there was a span of 20 bases. Germline V gene data show CDR1 as MNHEY and CDR2 as SMNVEV (reference sequence). This CDR3 has 16 amino acids. The CDR3, as DNA: TGTGCCAGCAGGGATTCTGGGGGAGGGCTGGACACTGAAGCTTTCTTT. Protein product: CASRDSGGGLDTEAFF.

The chain combines TRBV28 with TRBJ2-1; 9 bases line up with TRBD1. Unmatched junction bases numbered 10, after V lost 3 bases and J lost 4 bases. The CDR3 contains 17 residues. CDR1 MDHEN and CDR2 SYDVKM come from the germline V gene. The CDR3 is CASSFPPGQGKYNEQFF. CDR3 sequence (DNA): TGTGCCAGCAGTTTCCCCCCGGGACAGGGTAAATACAATGAGCAGTTCTTC. The variable domain in full, completed from reference TRBV28 and TRBJ2-1, reads DVKVTQSSRYLVKRTGEKVFLECVQDMDHENMFWYRQDPGLGLRLIYFSYDVKMKEKGDIPEGYSVSREKKERFSLILESASTNQTSMYLCASSFPPGQGKYNEQFFGPGTRLTVL.

This clone was counted once. J is TRBJ1-4 and V is TRBV5-1; D ambiguous. V shed 1 base and J shed 0 bases, with 7 bases lying between them. Per the germline V gene, CDR1 is SGHRS and CDR2 is YFSETQ. The CDR3 is 15 amino acids. In nucleotides, the CDR3 is TGCGCCAGCAGCTTGAATACAGCAACTAATGAAAAACTGTTTTTT. Translating gives CASSLNTATNEKLFF.

The chain has TRBV5-6 and TRBJ1-5; D is uncertain. The CDR3 has 16 residues. V gave up 1 base and J gave up 5 bases, with 16 bases separating them. In germline, CDR1 is SGHDT, CDR2 YYEEEE. CDR3 loop: CASSLWRGLRDQPQHF. CDR3 coding DNA: TGTGCCAGCAGCTTGTGGCGAGGGTTACGGGATCAGCCCCAGCATTTT.

The CDR3: CASSVPPGGGYTF. The CDR3 bases are TGTGCCAGTAGTGTACCTCCGGGGGGTGGCTACACCTTC. This chain joins TRBV19 and TRBJ1-2, with D maybe TRBD1 (5 bases). Between the trimmed V and J ends, which lost 5 bases and 7 bases, there was a span of 14 bases. The CDR3 totals 13 residues. The germline V gene has CDR1 LNHDA and CDR2 SQIVND (reference sequence).

The CDR3 nucleotides read TGTGCCAGCAGCCAAGTAGAAGCGGGTCAGTTCTTC. Amino acid sequence: CASSQVEAGQFF. The chain recombines TRBV3-1 (or the pseudogene TRBV3-2) with TRBJ2-1; D is possibly TRBD2 (6 bases). V dropped 1 base and J dropped 13 bases, with 11 bases sitting between them. CDR1 and CDR2 from the germline V gene are LGHDT and YNNKEL (reference sequence). This CDR3 is 12 amino acids long.

The chain couples TRBV3-1 (or the pseudogene TRBV3-2) to TRBJ2-2; TRBD2 matches at 12 bases. The V gene's germline CDR1 is LGHDT and CDR2 YNNKEL (reference sequence). Trimming removed 1 base from V and 3 bases from J; junction bases left unmatched: 3. This CDR3 is 17 amino acids long. The DNA for the CDR3 is TGTGCCAGCAGCCAAGGTCTAGCGGGGGGGGACACCGGGGAGCTGTTTTTT. It codes for CASSQGLAGGDTGELFF.

This chain uses TRBV27 with TRBJ1-5; D is uncertain. Trimming shortened V by 2 bases and J by 6 bases, and 8 bases separated the two germline ends. This CDR3 comprises 13 residues. Looked up from germline, CDR1 is MNHEY and CDR2 is SMNVEV (reference sequence). DNA of the CDR3: TGTGCCAGCAGTTTAACGTGGGCTCAGCCCCAGCATTTT. Translating gives CASSLTWAQPQHF.

The chain couples TRBV6-6 to TRBJ2-2; D possibly corresponds to TRBD1 (7 bases). The ends were cut back, 5 bases at V and 2 bases at J, with 12 bases in the middle. The CDR3 runs to 15 residues. Germline V gives CDR1 MNHNY, CDR2 SVGAGI (reference sequence). The CDR3 bases are TGTGCCAGCAGTCCAGGGGGACTCAACACCGGGGAGCTGTTTTTT. Amino acid sequence: CASSPGGLNTGELFF.

The chain employs TRBV7-2 and TRBJ1-2, with TRBD1 matching over 8 bases. J gave up 3 bases and V 5 bases, and 5 bases lay outside the gene matches. Germline lookup yields CDR1 SGHTA and CDR2 FQGNSA. The CDR3 consists of 14 residues. The CDR3 is CASSPRTGHYGYTF. The CDR3 DNA reads as TGTGCCAGCAGCCCCCGGACAGGGCACTATGGCTACACCTTC.

The gene calls are TRBV10-1 and TRBJ1-5, with D possibly matching TRBD1 (5 bases). From germline, CDR1 is WNHNN and CDR2 SYGVQD (reference sequence). V lost 6 bases to trimming and J lost 4 bases, with 19 bases between them. The CDR3 contains 16 residues. CDR3 DNA: TGCGCCAGCAGCTATCGCCAGGGTGTCGGAAATCAGCCCCAGCATTTT. Residues: CASSYRQGVGNQPQHF.

In DNA, the CDR3 is TGTGCCAGCAGTCCCTTTCTCGGCTTGAACACTGAAGCTTTCTTT. Residues: CASSPFLGLNTEAFF. This sequence joins TRBV5-4 and TRBJ1-1; D not certain. Germline V CDR1 and CDR2: SGHNT, YYREEE (reference sequence). The CDR3 runs to 15 residues. Trimming left V 5 bases short and J 0 bases short, with 14 bases between.

The gene calls are TRBV2 and TRBJ1-1; TRBD1 might be the D (6 bases). The germline gives CDR1 SNHLY, CDR2 FYNNEI. V was pared by 7 bases and J by 0 bases, with 15 bases between. This CDR3 region has 15 residues. CDR3: CASTRDRSMNTEAFF. As DNA, the CDR3 is TGTGCCAGCACCAGAGACAGGAGCATGAACACTGAAGCTTTCTTT.

This chain joins TRBV28 and TRBJ1-4, with D unresolved. The germline CDR1 and CDR2 sequences are MDHEN and SYDVKM. The CDR3 runs 14 residues. With 4 bases removed from V and 0 bases from J, the gap between germline ends came to 6 bases. The CDR3 DNA sequence: TGTGCCAGCAGTTCCCCCGCAACTAATGAAAAACTGTTTTTT. It yields the protein CASSSPATNEKLFF.

V gene TRBV7-2 combines with J gene TRBJ2-5; D call uncertain. CDR3 length equals 14 residues. Germline CDR1 reads SGHTA; CDR2 reads FQGNSA. V was clipped by 4 bases and J by 1 base, with 10 bases between them. Written as DNA, the CDR3 is TGTGCCAGCAGCTCCCCAGGCCCCCAAGAGACCCAGTACTTC. Its translation is CASSSPGPQETQYF.

This sequence joins TRBV11-2 and TRBJ1-1; D gene ambiguous. The germline CDR1 and CDR2 sequences are SGHAT and FQNNGV. V was trimmed by 4 bases and J by 4 bases, leaving 22 bases between them. The CDR3 has 17 amino acids. The CDR3 DNA is TGTGCCAGCAGCTATGAAGGGATCACTGGGGTAATCACTGAAGCTTTCTTT. Protein product: CASSYEGITGVITEAFF.

The V gene is TRBV5-8, the J gene TRBJ2-5; TRBD2 matches 10 bases. Trimming removed 10 bases from V and 2 bases from J; junction bases left unmatched: 8. This CDR3 is built from 14 residues. Looked up from germline, CDR1 is SGHTS and CDR2 is YDEGEE. The CDR3 DNA reads as TGTGCCGACAATCTAGCGGGGGCTCAAGAGACCCAGTACTTC. Its protein product is CADNLAGAQETQYF.

V gene TRBV23-1 combines with J gene TRBJ2-2; 9 nucleotides line up with TRBD2. TRBV23-1 is identified as an open reading frame with a role that is uncertain. CDR3 length: 18 amino acids. V lost 0 bases, J lost 5 bases, and 10 bases stayed unmatched. DNA of the CDR3: TGCGCCAGCAGTCAATCGGGTAGCGGGGGCCTCAGGACCGGGGAGCTGTTTTTT. It specifies CASSQSGSGGLRTGELFF.

The chain employs TRBV18 and TRBJ2-2, with 12 bases that match TRBD1. Trimming at V came to 1 base and at J to 0 bases, leaving 6 bases not matched to a gene. Per germline, CDR1 KGHSH and CDR2 LQKENI. The CDR3 consists of 19 residues. As DNA, the CDR3 is TGTGCCAGCTCACCACGTGGGACAGGGGGCCCACCGAACACCGGGGAGCTGTTTTTT. Translation: CASSPRGTGGPPNTGELFF.

V and J are TRBV2 and TRBJ2-7; 7 bases line up with TRBD1. Germline CDR1 is SNHLY and CDR2 is FYNNEI. Trimming took 2 bases from V and 0 from J; bases not matched to a gene: 7. The length of the CDR3 is 16 residues. In DNA form, the CDR3 reads TGTGCCAGCAGTGAAACGACAGGGACGAGCTCCTACGAGCAGTACTTC. Translated, it gives CASSETTGTSSYEQYF.

V gene TRBV19 combines with J gene TRBJ2-2; D is unclear. The CDR3 length is 14 residues. The germline V gene has CDR1 LNHDA and CDR2 SQIVND (reference sequence). The V end lost 6 bases, the J end lost 0 bases, and 8 bases lay between the germline ends. CDR3 in amino acids: CASRKGSNTGELFF. The DNA of the CDR3 is TGTGCCAGTAGAAAGGGCTCGAACACCGGGGAGCTGTTTTTT.

V usage is TRBV7-2 and J usage is TRBJ2-7; no definite D call. In germline, CDR1 is SGHTA, CDR2 FQGNSA. The CDR3 has 13 amino acids. The V gene lost 5 bases and the J gene lost 2 bases, with 10 bases spanning the gap. The CDR3 DNA is TGTGCCAGCAGCAAAACGCCGGCCTACGAGCAGTACTTC. It specifies CASSKTPAYEQYF.